Following are 13 T cell receptor beta chains from one sample sequenced in a study of T cell changes during pregnancy in multiple sclerosis. Some clones are missing from TCRdb's copy, which holds only in-frame ones; the method was immunoSEQ multiplex PCR. The data hold roughly 38,000 clones, with about 90% observed a single time. The sequencing here drew on CD8+ T cells from peripheral blood mononuclear cells, taken before pregnancy. These receptors came from a female donor with multiple sclerosis, enrolled in a pregnancy study.

This chain links TRBV9 with TRBJ2-2, with 7 bases aligning to TRBD2. The CDR3 sequence is 14 residues long. The V gene end was trimmed by 1 base and the J gene end by 7 bases; junction bases not matched to a gene: 4. Germline lookup yields CDR1 SGDLS and CDR2 YYNGEE. CDR3 nucleotides: TGTGCCAGCAGCGTACCGGGCGGGGGCGGGGAGCTGTTTTTT. It yields the protein CASSVPGGGGELFF.

This clone has more than one count but fewer than ten. The V call is TRBV27, the J call TRBJ2-7, with TRBD1 matching 9 bases. This CDR3 is built from 12 residues. Per the germline V gene, CDR1 is MNHEY and CDR2 is SMNVEV (reference sequence). V lost 7 bases and J lost 6; bases outside the gene matches: 4. CDR3 coding DNA: TGTGCCAGCAATACAGGGGGCCTCGAGCAGTACTTC. It codes for CASNTGGLEQYF.

J is TRBJ2-7 and V is TRBV28, with 8 nucleotides matching TRBD2. V lost 1 base to trimming and J lost 6 bases; unmatched junction nucleotides: 5. The CDR3 has 14 residues. Germline V CDR1 and CDR2: MDHEN, SYDVKM. CDR3 sequence reads: CASSLSGTRSEQYF. The CDR3 DNA reads as TGTGCCAGCAGTTTATCCGGGACTAGAAGCGAGCAGTACTTC.

This sequence joins TRBV7-9 and TRBJ2-3, with 9 bases aligning to TRBD1. CDR1 SEHNR and CDR2 FQNEAQ come from the germline V gene (reference sequence). The CDR3 length is 15 residues. Losses at the gene ends were 7 bases for V and 0 bases for J; bases not matched to a gene: 5. DNA of the CDR3: TGTGCCAGCATCGGTGGGACAGGGAGCACAGATACGCAGTATTTT. Protein sequence: CASIGGTGSTDTQYF.

The rearrangement uses TRBV27 and TRBJ2-5; 10 nucleotides align to TRBD2. Germline trimming cut 4 bases from V and 1 base from J; bases unmatched to any gene: 12. The CDR3 length is 18 residues. Looked up from germline, CDR1 is MNHEY and CDR2 is SMNVEV (reference sequence). CDR3 nucleotide sequence: TGTGCCAGCAGTTCTGGGAAGGTGGGACTAGCGTTCCAAGAGACCCAGTACTTC. Protein sequence: CASSSGKVGLAFQETQYF.

The chain has TRBV19 and TRBJ1-6; 9 bases align to TRBD1. The V gene's germline CDR1 is LNHDA and CDR2 SQIVND (reference sequence). V dropped 3 bases and J dropped 8; count of bases not matched to a gene: 2. This CDR3 region has 14 residues. CDR3 sequence reads: CASSMGTGYSPLHF. In DNA, the CDR3 is TGTGCCAGTAGTATGGGGACAGGGTATTCACCCCTCCACTTT.

The chain couples TRBV6-1 to TRBJ1-5; TRBD1 might be the D (6 bases). Germline lookup yields CDR1 MNHNS and CDR2 SASEGT. Trimming took off 2 bases at V and 4 bases at J, with 15 bases between the two ends. This CDR3 contains 16 residues. The CDR3 region has the DNA TGTGCCAGCAGTGAAAAAAGGGGGTTCGGGAATCAGCCCCAGCATTTT. Protein: CASSEKRGFGNQPQHF.

The chain is built from TRBV6-5 and TRBJ1-1; D is undetermined. Between the trimmed V and J ends, which lost 5 bases and 6 bases, there was a span of 16 bases. Looked up from germline, CDR1 is MNHEY and CDR2 is SVGAGI. There are 14 residues in the CDR3. The CDR3 DNA follows: TGTGCCAGCAGTCAAGCAGGAAGCCAGTCTGAAGCTTTCTTT. This sequence encodes CASSQAGSQSEAFF.

V gene TRBV4-1 combines with J gene TRBJ2-7; D may be TRBD2 (7 bases). The V end was cut by 1 base, the J end by 3 bases, with 10 bases between. CDR1 and CDR2 from the germline V gene are MGHRA and YSYEKL. CDR3 size: 14 residues. This CDR3 is CASSQGGGHYEQYF. CDR3 nucleotides: TGCGCCAGCAGCCAAGGGGGGGGCCACTACGAGCAGTACTTC.

The chain employs TRBV27 and TRBJ1-4; D possibly corresponds to TRBD1 (6 bases). V dropped 3 bases and J dropped 6 bases, with 20 bases sitting between them. The length of the CDR3 is 17 residues. The V gene's germline CDR1 is MNHEY and CDR2 SMNVEV (reference sequence). As DNA, the CDR3 is TGTGCCAGCAGTTTGACAAACAGCCGGGGGGCGGATGAAAAACTGTTTTTT. Its protein product is CASSLTNSRGADEKLFF. The full variable domain, completed using reference TRBV27 and TRBJ1-4, is EAQVTQNPRYLITVTGKKLTVTCSQNMNHEYMSWYRQDPGLGLRQIYYSMNVEVTDKGDVPEGYKVSRKEKRNFPLILESPSPNQTSLYFCASSLTNSRGADEKLFFGSGTQLSVL.

The chain recombines TRBV12-5 with TRBJ2-5, with 12 bases aligning to TRBD2. After removal of 3 bases from V and 5 bases from J, the junction contained 1 base not matched to a gene. Germline CDR1 and CDR2: LGHNT and FRNRAP. This CDR3 is built from 14 residues. CDR3 residues: CASGLGLAGETQYF. The CDR3, as DNA: TGTGCTAGTGGTTTAGGACTAGCGGGGGAGACCCAGTACTTC.

The chain joins TRBV9 to TRBJ2-1, with 7 bases identical to TRBD2. CDR1 and CDR2 (germline): SGDLS, YYNGEE. Germline trimming cut 1 base from V and 8 bases from J; bases unmatched to any gene: 6. The CDR3 runs 14 residues. The CDR3 DNA reads as TGTGCCAGCAGCGTAAGTGGGGGGGTTGATGAGCAGTTCTTC. It translates to CASSVSGGVDEQFF.

The CDR3 reads CASSTTSGGGPHRADTQYF. DNA of the CDR3: TGTGCCAGCAGCACGACTAGCGGGGGGGGGCCCCACCGCGCAGATACGCAGTATTTT. The chain combines TRBV27 with TRBJ2-3; 14 bases are shared with TRBD2. Looked up from germline, CDR1 is MNHEY and CDR2 is SMNVEV (reference sequence). V was clipped by 6 bases and J by 4 bases; unmatched bases: 15. This CDR3 is 19 amino acids long.